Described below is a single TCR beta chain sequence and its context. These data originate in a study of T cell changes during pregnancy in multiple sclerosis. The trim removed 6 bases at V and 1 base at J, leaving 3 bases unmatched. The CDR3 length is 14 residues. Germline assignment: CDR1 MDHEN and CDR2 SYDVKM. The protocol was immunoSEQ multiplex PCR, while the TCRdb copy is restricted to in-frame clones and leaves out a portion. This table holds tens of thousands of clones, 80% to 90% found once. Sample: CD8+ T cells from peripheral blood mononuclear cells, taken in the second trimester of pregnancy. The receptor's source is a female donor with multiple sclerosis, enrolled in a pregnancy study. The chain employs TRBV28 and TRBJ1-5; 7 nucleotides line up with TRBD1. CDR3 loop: CASRYRGSNQPQHF. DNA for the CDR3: TGTGCCAGCAGATACAGGGGAAGCAATCAGCCCCAGCATTTT. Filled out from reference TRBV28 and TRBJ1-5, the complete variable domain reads DVKVTQSSRYLVKRTGEKVFLECVQDMDHENMFWYRQDPGLGLRLIYFSYDVKMKEKGDIPEGYSVSREKKERFSLILESASTNQTSMYLCASRYRGSNQPQHFGDGTRLSIL.